The 19 T cell receptor beta chains given below trace back to one sample, sequenced in a study of CD8 T cells in Susac syndrome. Reverse transcription of about 0.5 to 1 ug RNA was carried out with random hexamers. Each CDR3 protein gets one entry after TCRdb re-called the immunoSEQ multiplex PCR reads with MiXCR. The repertoire holds roughly 190,000 distinct CDR3 sequences, with more than 85% as singletons. Sequenced input: CD8+ T cells from PBMCs. These receptors all come from a human donor with Susac syndrome.

The V gene is TRBV7-9, the J gene TRBJ1-1; unclear D gene. This CDR3 spans 14 amino acids. Trimming pared 1 base from V and 2 bases from J, leaving 8 bases between. Germline lookup yields CDR1 SEHNR and CDR2 FQNEAQ (reference sequence). Written as DNA, the CDR3 is TGTGCCAGCAGCTTAGAGGCAGAAAACACTGAAGCTTTCTTT. Its protein product is CASSLEAENTEAFF.

This chain uses TRBV19 with TRBJ2-1; a possible D gene is TRBD2 (7 bases). The CDR3 runs to 13 residues. In germline, CDR1 is LNHDA, CDR2 SQIVND (reference sequence). Trimming left V 5 bases short and J 9 bases short, with 14 bases between. Written as DNA, the CDR3 is TGTGCCAGTAGTCCCACGGGGGGCGGTGAGCAGTTCTTC. This encodes CASSPTGGGEQFF.

The rearrangement links TRBV28 to TRBJ2-7; the match to TRBD2 covers 10 bases. This CDR3 spans 17 amino acids. With 6 bases clipped from V and 5 bases from J, the junction kept 16 bases outside the gene matches. Germline V gene lookup returns CDR1 MDHEN and CDR2 SYDVKM. The CDR3 is CASSTPLASSGSHEQYF. DNA for the CDR3: TGTGCCAGCAGCACCCCCCTGGCGTCTAGCGGGAGCCACGAGCAGTACTTC.

The rearrangement joins TRBV6-1 to TRBJ2-2; the match to TRBD2 covers 7 bases. J lost 2 bases, V lost 2 bases, and 2 bases had no gene match. The germline V gene encodes CDR1 MNHNS and CDR2 SASEGT. CDR3 length: 15 residues. This chain's CDR3 is CASSELAANTGELFF. The CDR3 coding sequence is TGTGCCAGCAGTGAACTAGCGGCCAACACCGGGGAGCTGTTTTTT.

The chain carries TRBV30 and TRBJ1-5; TRBD1 might be the D (6 bases). This CDR3 has 14 residues. Per the germline V gene, CDR1 is GTSNPN and CDR2 is SVGIG (reference sequence). The V and J ends lost 3 bases and 1 base respectively, with 10 bases between them. CDR3 in DNA: TGTGCCTGGAGCTATGGACAGAGCAATCAGCCCCAGCATTTT. It specifies CAWSYGQSNQPQHF.

In DNA, the CDR3 is TGCAGTGCTATAAGACGGGACTCGGAGTTGGGTACGCAGTATTTT. Its translation is CSAIRRDSELGTQYF. The genes are TRBV20-1 and TRBJ2-3; D may be TRBD2 (6 bases). V was trimmed by 4 bases and J by 8 bases, leaving 22 bases between them. Germline V lookup: CDR1 DFQATT, CDR2 SNEGSKA (reference sequence). The CDR3 runs to 15 residues.

This clonotype was seen a few times. CDR3 loop: CSARGETGIYYNEQFF. The CDR3 nucleotides are TGCAGTGCTAGGGGAGAGACAGGGATTTACTACAATGAGCAGTTCTTC. The gene calls are TRBV20-1 and TRBJ2-1; 7 bases map to TRBD1. The CDR3 totals 16 residues. Germline trimming cut 3 bases from V and 3 bases from J; bases unmatched to any gene: 11. The germline V gene encodes CDR1 DFQATT and CDR2 SNEGSKA (reference sequence).

J is TRBJ1-6 and V is TRBV5-1; possible D gene TRBD1, 6 bases. V lost 0 bases and J 7 bases, leaving 8 bases between the germline ends. CDR3 length: 14 residues. The germline gives CDR1 SGHRS, CDR2 YFSETQ. In nucleotides, the CDR3 is TGCGCCAGCAGCTTGGCGGGGGCAAATTCACCCCTCCACTTT. Translated: CASSLAGANSPLHF.

This chain uses TRBV29-1 with TRBJ2-5; maybe TRBD1 (6 bases). The V end was cut by 5 bases, the J end by 0 bases, with 7 bases between. The CDR3 is 12 amino acids. Germline V gene lookup returns CDR1 SQVTM and CDR2 ANQGSEA. CDR3 sequence reads: CSVTGYQETQYF. CDR3 in DNA: TGCAGCGTTACAGGGTACCAAGAGACCCAGTACTTC.

CDR3 nucleotides: TGTGCTAGTGGTTTGGTATTAGGACAGCCCCAGCATTTT. This sequence encodes CASGLVLGQPQHF. V gene TRBV12-5 combines with J gene TRBJ1-5; D call uncertain. Germline V lookup: CDR1 LGHNT, CDR2 FRNRAP. The CDR3 loop spans 13 amino acids. V was cut by 0 bases and J by 7 bases, with 7 bases left in between.

This chain uses TRBV7-2 with TRBJ2-7; D is uncertain. Trimming stripped 1 base from V and 2 bases from J, with 9 bases between. This CDR3 has 14 amino acids. Looked up from germline, CDR1 is SGHTA and CDR2 is FQGNSA. For the CDR3, the DNA is TGTGCCAGCAGCTTAGGTACCAACACCTACGAGCAGTACTTC. Its protein product is CASSLGTNTYEQYF.

The rearrangement uses TRBV10-3 and TRBJ2-1; 11 bases fit TRBD2. The V gene end was trimmed by 3 bases and the J gene end by 8 bases; junction bases not matched to a gene: 9. This CDR3 comprises 16 residues. CDR1 and CDR2 from the germline V gene are ENHRY and SYGVKD. CDR3 residues: CAISDSTSGGFDEQFF. DNA of the CDR3: TGTGCCATCAGTGATTCTACTAGCGGGGGCTTCGATGAGCAGTTCTTC.

V is TRBV7-8 and J is TRBJ2-7; D could derive from TRBD1 or TRBD2 (5 bases each). The CDR3 runs 17 residues. Germline CDR1 is SGHVS and CDR2 is FQNEAQ. Trimming shortened V by 0 bases and J by 3 bases, and 18 bases separated the two germline ends. CDR3 sequence reads: CASSLAPPGTTNYEQYF. The CDR3 DNA sequence: TGTGCCAGCAGCTTAGCCCCCCCCGGGACGACAAACTACGAGCAGTACTTC.

This chain connects TRBV6-5 to TRBJ1-2; D is undetermined. V shed 4 bases and J shed 5 bases, with 11 bases lying between them. The germline gives CDR1 MNHEY, CDR2 SVGAGI. CDR3 size: 13 residues. CDR3 loop: CASSFKGGYGYTF. CDR3 bases: TGTGCCAGCAGTTTCAAGGGAGGATATGGCTACACCTTC.

This rearrangement joins TRBV19 to TRBJ1-1, with unresolved D. This CDR3 is 12 amino acids long. Trimming pared 6 bases from V and 4 bases from J, leaving 9 bases between. CDR1 is LNHDA and CDR2 is SQIVND in the germline V gene (reference sequence). CDR3 loop: CASRVVGTEAFF. CDR3 DNA: TGTGCCAGTAGGGTTGTAGGCACTGAAGCTTTCTTT.

The chain's CDR3 is CASSERWAGENEQFF. As DNA, the CDR3 is TGTGCCAGCAGTGAGAGGTGGGCGGGGGAGAATGAGCAGTTCTTC. The chain carries TRBV2 and TRBJ2-1; 7 positions agree with TRBD2. Germline CDR1 and CDR2: SNHLY and FYNNEI. With 3 bases clipped from V and 7 bases from J, the junction kept 9 bases outside the gene matches. This CDR3 has 15 residues.

The chain is built from TRBV12-3 or TRBV12-4 and TRBJ2-1, with D tentatively TRBD1 (5 bases). This CDR3 comprises 14 residues. Trimming pared 6 bases from V and 1 base from J, leaving 10 bases between. Written as DNA, the CDR3 is TGTGCCAGCAGATCACAGGTATCCTACAATGAGCAGTTCTTC. Translated: CASRSQVSYNEQFF.

The chain employs TRBV28 and TRBJ1-5, with a tentative D call TRBD1 (5 bases). The CDR3 loop spans 15 amino acids. Germline V CDR1 and CDR2: MDHEN, SYDVKM. Deletions cut 6 bases from V and 1 base from J, with 13 bases between. The CDR3 DNA reads TGTGCCAGCAGACCAGACAGTCTGAGCAATCAGCCCCAGCATTTT. It codes for CASRPDSLSNQPQHF.

The chain joins TRBV10-2 to TRBJ1-2, with a possible D match to TRBD1 (5 bases). The CDR3 is 14 residues long. Germline assignment: CDR1 WSHSY and CDR2 SAAADI. V lost 4 bases to trimming and J lost 3 bases, with 12 bases between them. This CDR3 reads CASSVSGSYYGYTF. The CDR3 nucleotides are TGCGCCAGCAGTGTTTCAGGGAGCTACTATGGCTACACCTTC.